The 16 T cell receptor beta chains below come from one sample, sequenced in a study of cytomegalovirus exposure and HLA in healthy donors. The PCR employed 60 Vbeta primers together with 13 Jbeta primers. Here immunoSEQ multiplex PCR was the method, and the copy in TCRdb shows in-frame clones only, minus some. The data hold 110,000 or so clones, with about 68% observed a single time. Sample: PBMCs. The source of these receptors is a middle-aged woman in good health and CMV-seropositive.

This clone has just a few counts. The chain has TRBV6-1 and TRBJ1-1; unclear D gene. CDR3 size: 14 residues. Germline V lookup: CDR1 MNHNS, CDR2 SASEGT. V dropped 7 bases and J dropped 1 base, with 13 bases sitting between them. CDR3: CASNNRQKNTEAFF. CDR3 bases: TGTGCCAGCAATAACCGACAAAAGAACACTGAAGCTTTCTTT.

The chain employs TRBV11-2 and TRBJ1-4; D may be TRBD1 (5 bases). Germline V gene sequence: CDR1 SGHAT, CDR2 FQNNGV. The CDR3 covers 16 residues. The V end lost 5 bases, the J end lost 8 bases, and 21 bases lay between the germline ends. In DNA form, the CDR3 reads TGTGCCAGCAGCCCCAGGACATTTCGGGCCTTCGAAAAACTGTTTTTT. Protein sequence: CASSPRTFRAFEKLFF.

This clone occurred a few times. The CDR3 DNA reads as TGCGCCAGCAGCTTAACAGGGGCTAATGAGCAGTTCTTC. It is translated as CASSLTGANEQFF. The chain recombines TRBV5-1 with TRBJ2-1; 7 bases are a match to TRBD1. After removal of 2 bases from V and 7 bases from J, the junction contained 3 bases not matched to a gene. This CDR3 spans 13 amino acids. CDR1 SGHRS and CDR2 YFSETQ come from the germline V gene.

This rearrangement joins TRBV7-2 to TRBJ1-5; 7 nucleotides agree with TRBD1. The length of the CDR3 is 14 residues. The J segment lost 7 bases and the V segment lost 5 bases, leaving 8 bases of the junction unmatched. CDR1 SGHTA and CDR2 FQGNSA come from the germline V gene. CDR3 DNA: TGTGCCAGCAGCCGCAGGGGGGCGGAACAGCCCCAGCATTTT. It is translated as CASSRRGAEQPQHF.

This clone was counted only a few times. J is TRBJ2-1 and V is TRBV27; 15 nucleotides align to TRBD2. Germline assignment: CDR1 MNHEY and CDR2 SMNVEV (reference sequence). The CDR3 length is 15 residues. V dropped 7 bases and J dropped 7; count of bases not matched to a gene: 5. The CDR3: CASTKGTSGRNEQFF. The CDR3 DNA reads TGTGCCAGCACAAAAGGGACTAGCGGGAGGAATGAGCAGTTCTTC.

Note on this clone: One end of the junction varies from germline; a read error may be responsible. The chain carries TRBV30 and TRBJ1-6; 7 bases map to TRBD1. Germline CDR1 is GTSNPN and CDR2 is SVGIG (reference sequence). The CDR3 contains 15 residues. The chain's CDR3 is CAGTASMSYNSPLHF. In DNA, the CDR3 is TGCGCCGGGACAGCGTCTATGTCCTATAATTCACCCCTCCACTTT.

Written as DNA, the CDR3 is TGTGCCACCAGCGCCGGGGACAGGGCCGGCTACGAGCAGTACTTC. Its protein is CATSAGDRAGYEQYF. V usage is TRBV15 and J usage is TRBJ2-7, with TRBD1 matching 9 bases. V lost 5 bases and J lost 3; bases outside the gene matches: 8. The CDR3 is made up of 15 amino acids. Germline loops: CDR1 LNHNV, CDR2 YYDKDF (reference sequence). Together with reference TRBV15 and TRBJ2-7, the CDR3 gives the full variable domain: DAMVIQNPRYQVTQFGKPVTLSCSQTLNHNVMYWYQQKSSQAPKLLFHYYDKDFNNEADTPDNFQSRRPNTSFCFLDIRSPGLGDTAMYLCATSAGDRAGYEQYFGPGTRLTVT.

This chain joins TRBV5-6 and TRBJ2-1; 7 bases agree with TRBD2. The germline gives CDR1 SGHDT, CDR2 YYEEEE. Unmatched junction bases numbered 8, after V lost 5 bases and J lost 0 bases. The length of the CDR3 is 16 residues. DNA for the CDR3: TGTGCCAGCAGTCGGGGGGTACCCAGCTCCTACAATGAGCAGTTCTTC. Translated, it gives CASSRGVPSSYNEQFF. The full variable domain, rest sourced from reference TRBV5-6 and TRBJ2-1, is DAGVTQSPTHLIKTRGQQVTLRCSPKSGHDTVSWYQQALGQGPQFIFQYYEEEERQRGNFPDRFSGHQFPNYSSELNVNALLLGDSALYLCASSRGVPSSYNEQFFGPGTRLTVL.

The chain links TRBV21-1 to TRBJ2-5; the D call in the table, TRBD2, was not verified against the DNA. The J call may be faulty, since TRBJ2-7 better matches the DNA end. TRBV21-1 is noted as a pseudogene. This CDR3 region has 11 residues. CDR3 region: CASSYSYEQYF. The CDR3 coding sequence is TGTGCCAGCAGCTATTCCTACGAGCAGTACTTC.

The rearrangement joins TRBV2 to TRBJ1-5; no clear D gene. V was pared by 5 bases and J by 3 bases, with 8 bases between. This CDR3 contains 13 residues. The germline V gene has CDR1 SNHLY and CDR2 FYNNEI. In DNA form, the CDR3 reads TGTGCCAGCAGTTGGCTTATCAATCAGCCCCAGCATTTT. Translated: CASSWLINQPQHF.

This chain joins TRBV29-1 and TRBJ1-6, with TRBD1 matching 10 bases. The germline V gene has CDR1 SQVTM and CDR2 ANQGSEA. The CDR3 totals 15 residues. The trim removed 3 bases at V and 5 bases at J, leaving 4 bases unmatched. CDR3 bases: TGCAGCGTTGACCGGGGGACAGGGGATAATTCACCCCTCCACTTT. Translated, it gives CSVDRGTGDNSPLHF.

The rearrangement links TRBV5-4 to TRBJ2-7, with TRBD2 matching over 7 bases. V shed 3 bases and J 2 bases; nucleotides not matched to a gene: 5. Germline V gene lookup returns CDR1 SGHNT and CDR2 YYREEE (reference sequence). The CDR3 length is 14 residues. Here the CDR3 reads CASSSGGTTYEQYF. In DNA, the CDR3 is TGTGCCAGCAGCTCCGGGGGGACTACCTACGAGCAGTACTTC. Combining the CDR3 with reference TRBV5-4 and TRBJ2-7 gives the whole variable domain ETGVTQSPTHLIKTRGQQVTLRCSSQSGHNTVSWYQQALGQGPQFIFQYYREEENGRGNFPPRFSGLQFPNYSSELNVNALELDDSALYLCASSSGGTTYEQYFGPGTRLTVT.

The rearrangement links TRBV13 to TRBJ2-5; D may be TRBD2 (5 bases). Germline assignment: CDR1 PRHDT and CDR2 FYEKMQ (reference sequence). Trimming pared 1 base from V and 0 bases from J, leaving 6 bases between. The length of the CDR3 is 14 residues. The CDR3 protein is CASSLAGYQETQYF. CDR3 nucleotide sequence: TGTGCCAGCAGCTTAGCGGGGTACCAAGAGACCCAGTACTTC. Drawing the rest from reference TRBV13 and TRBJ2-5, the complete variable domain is AAGVIQSPRHLIKEKRETATLKCYPIPRHDTVYWYQQGPGQDPQFLISFYEKMQSDKGSIPDRFSAQQFSDYHSELNMSSLELGDSALYFCASSLAGYQETQYFGPGTRLLVL.

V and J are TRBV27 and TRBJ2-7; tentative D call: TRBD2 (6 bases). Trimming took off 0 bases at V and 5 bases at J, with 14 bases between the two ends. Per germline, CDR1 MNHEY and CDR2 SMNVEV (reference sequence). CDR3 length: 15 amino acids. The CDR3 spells CASSLSGGKENEQYF. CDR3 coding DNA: TGTGCCAGCAGTTTATCTGGCGGGAAGGAAAACGAGCAGTACTTC.

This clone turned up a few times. The CDR3 DNA sequence: TGTGCCAGCAGCATCCTAGCGGCAACCTACAATGAGCAGTTCTTC. This codes for CASSILAATYNEQFF. J is TRBJ2-1 and V is TRBV5-5, with 7 bases identical to TRBD2. Germline V gene sequence: CDR1 SGHKS, CDR2 YYEKEE (reference sequence). This CDR3 is built from 15 residues. V lost 4 bases and J lost 2; bases outside the gene matches: 6. The whole variable domain, remainder taken from reference TRBV5-5 and TRBJ2-1, is DAGVTQSPTHLIKTRGQQVTLRCSPISGHKSVSWYQQVLGQGPQFIFQYYEKEERGRGNFPDRFSARQFPNYSSELNVNALLLGDSALYLCASSILAATYNEQFFGPGTRLTVL.

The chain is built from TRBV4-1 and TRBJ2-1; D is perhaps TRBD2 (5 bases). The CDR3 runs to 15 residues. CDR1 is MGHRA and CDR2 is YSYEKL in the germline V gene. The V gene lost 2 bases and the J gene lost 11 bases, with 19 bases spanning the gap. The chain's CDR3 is CASSQYVGSVGQQFF. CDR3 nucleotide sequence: TGCGCCAGCAGCCAATATGTAGGTAGCGTGGGCCAGCAGTTCTTC.